This TCR beta chain was identified in a study of CD8 T cells in ankylosing spondylitis. Study-wide results and caveats: Typical of ankylosing spondylitis blood, it appeared, was a TCR beta motif of under 10 highly homologous variants.

The table lists this clonotype with many counts. Its antigen is unidentified. The CDR3 loop spans 15 amino acids. CDR1 and CDR2 from the germline V gene are DFQATT and SNEGSKA (reference sequence). Trimming left V 1 base short and J 6 bases short, with 19 bases between. For TCR beta, libraries came from quantitative 5'-RACE with molecular barcodes. One entry per CDR3 protein, called by TCRdb with MiXCR from the 5' RACE reads. The sample consists of a few hundred thousand distinct CDR3 sequences, roughly 17% of them appearing once. The chain employs TRBV20-1 and TRBJ2-7; tentatively, D is TRBD2 (6 bases). This receptor was obtained from a male donor with ankylosing spondylitis. Source material: blood, either unsorted or a sorted T cell fraction (not recorded which). CDR3: CSARGTGEEKGEQYF. The CDR3 bases are TGCAGTGCTAGAGGAACGGGAGAAGAGAAAGGCGAGCAGTACTTC.